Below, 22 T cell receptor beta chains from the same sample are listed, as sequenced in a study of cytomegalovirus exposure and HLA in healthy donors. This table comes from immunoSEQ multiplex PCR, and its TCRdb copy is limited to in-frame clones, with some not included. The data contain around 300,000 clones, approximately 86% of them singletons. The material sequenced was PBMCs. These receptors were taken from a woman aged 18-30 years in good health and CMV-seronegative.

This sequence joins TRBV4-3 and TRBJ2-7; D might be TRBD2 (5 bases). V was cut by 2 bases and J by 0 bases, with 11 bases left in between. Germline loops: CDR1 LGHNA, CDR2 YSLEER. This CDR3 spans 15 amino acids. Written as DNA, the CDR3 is TGCGCCAGCAGCCAAATATACAGCGGCTCCTACGAGCAGTACTTC. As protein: CASSQIYSGSYEQYF.

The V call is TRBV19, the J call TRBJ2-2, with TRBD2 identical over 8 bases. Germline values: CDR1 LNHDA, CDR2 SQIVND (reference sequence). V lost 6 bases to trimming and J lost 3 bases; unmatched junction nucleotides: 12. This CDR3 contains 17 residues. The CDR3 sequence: CASRRYDSGADTGELFF. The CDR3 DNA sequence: TGTGCCAGTAGACGTTACGATAGCGGGGCAGACACCGGGGAGCTGTTTTTT.

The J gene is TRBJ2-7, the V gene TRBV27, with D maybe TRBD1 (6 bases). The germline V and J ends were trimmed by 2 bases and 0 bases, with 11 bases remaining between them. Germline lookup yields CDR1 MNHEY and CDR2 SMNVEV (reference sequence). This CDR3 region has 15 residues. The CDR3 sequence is CASSLRADSSYEQYF. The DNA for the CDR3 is TGTGCCAGCAGTTTAAGGGCGGACAGCTCCTACGAGCAGTACTTC.

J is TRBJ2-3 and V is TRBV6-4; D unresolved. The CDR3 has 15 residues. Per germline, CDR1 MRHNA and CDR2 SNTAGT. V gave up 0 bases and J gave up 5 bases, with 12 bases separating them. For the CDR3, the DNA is TGTGCCAGCAGTGACTCGTCCACAGCCGTAGATACGCAGTATTTT. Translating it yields CASSDSSTAVDTQYF.

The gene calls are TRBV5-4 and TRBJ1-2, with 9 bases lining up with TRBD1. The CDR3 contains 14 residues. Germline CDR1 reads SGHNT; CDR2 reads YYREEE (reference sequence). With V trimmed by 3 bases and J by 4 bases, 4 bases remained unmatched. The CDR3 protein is CASSSPTGGYGYTF. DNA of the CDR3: TGTGCCAGCAGCTCTCCGACAGGGGGCTATGGCTACACCTTC.

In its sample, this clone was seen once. The CDR3 region is CASSEERGLVEQYF. CDR3 DNA sequence: TGTGCCAGCAGTGAAGAACGGGGATTGGTCGAGCAGTACTTC. The gene calls are TRBV2 and TRBJ2-7, with D possibly TRBD2 on 5 matching bases. CDR3 size: 14 residues. The V and J ends lost 1 base and 6 bases respectively, with 13 bases between them. Per germline, CDR1 SNHLY and CDR2 FYNNEI.

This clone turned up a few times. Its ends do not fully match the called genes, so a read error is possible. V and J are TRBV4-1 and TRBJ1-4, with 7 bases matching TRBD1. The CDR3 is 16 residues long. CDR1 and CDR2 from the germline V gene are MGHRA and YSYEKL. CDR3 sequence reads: CASNQQADRPGEKLFF. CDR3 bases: TGCGCCAGCAACCAACAGGCGGACAGGCCGGGCGAAAAACTGTTTTTT.

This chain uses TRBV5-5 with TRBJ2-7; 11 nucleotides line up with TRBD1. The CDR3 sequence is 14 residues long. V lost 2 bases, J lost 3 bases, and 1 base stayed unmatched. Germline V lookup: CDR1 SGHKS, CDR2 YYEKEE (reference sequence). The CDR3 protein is CASSLGTGGYEQYF. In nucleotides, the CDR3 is TGTGCCAGCAGCTTAGGGACAGGGGGCTACGAGCAGTACTTC.

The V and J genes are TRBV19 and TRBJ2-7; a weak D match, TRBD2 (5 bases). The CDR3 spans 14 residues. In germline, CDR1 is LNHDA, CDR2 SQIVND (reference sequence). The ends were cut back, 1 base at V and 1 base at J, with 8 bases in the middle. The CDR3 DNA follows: TGTGCCAGTAGTATAGTTACGGGATCCTACGAGCAGTACTTC. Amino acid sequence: CASSIVTGSYEQYF.

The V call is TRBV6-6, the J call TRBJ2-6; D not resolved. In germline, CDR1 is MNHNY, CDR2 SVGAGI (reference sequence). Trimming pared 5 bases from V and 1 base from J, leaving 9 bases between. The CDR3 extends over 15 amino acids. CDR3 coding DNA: TGTGCCAGCAGTAAAAGACAATCTGGGGCCAACGTCCTGACTTTC. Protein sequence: CASSKRQSGANVLTF.

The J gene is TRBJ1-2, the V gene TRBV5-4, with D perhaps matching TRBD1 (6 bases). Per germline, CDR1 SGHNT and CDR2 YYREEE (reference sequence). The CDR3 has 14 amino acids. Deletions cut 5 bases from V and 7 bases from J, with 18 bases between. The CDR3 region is CASRPIYRVVGYTF. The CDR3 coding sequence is TGTGCCAGCAGGCCTATCTACAGGGTGGTTGGCTACACCTTC.

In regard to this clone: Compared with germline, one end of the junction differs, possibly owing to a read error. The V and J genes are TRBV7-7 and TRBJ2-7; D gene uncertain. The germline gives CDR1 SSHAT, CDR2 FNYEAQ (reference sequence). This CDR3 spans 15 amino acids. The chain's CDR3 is CASSLAVGSHYEQYF. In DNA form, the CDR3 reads TGTGCTAGCAGCTTAGCAGTCGGGTCCCACTACGAGCAGTACTTC.

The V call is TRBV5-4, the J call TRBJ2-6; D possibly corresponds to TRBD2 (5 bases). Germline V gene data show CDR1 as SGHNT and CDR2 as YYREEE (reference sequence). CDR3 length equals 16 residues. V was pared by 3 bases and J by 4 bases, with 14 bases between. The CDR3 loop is CASSSAGLRGANVLTF. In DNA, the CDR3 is TGTGCCAGCAGCTCCGCTGGACTCAGAGGGGCCAACGTCCTGACTTTC. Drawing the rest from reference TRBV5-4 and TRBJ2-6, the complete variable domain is ETGVTQSPTHLIKTRGQQVTLRCSSQSGHNTVSWYQQALGQGPQFIFQYYREEENGRGNFPPRFSGLQFPNYSSELNVNALELDDSALYLCASSSAGLRGANVLTFGAGSRLTVL.

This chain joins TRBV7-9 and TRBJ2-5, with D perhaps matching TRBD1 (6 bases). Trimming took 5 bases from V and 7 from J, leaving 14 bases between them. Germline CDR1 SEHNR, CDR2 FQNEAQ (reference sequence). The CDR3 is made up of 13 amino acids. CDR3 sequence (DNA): TGTGCCAGCAGCACCGGGACAAGGGGGACCCAGTACTTC. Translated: CASSTGTRGTQYF.

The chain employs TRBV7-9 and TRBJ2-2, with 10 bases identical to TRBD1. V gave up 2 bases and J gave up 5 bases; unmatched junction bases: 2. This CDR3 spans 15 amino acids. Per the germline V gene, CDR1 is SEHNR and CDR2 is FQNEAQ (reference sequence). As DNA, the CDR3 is TGTGCCAGCAGCTTAAGGACAGGGGGGACCGGGGAGCTGTTTTTT. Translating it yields CASSLRTGGTGELFF. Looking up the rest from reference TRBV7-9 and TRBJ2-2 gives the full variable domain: DTGVSQNPRHKITKRGQNVTFRCDPISEHNRLYWYRQTLGQGPEFLTYFQNEAQLEKSRLLSDRFSAERPKGSFSTLEIQRTEQGDSAMYLCASSLRTGGTGELFFGEGSRLTVL.

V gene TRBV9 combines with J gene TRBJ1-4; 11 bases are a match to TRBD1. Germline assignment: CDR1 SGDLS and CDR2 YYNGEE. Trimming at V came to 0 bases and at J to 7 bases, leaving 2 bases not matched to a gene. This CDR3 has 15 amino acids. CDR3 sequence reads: CASSVAGTGGEKLFF. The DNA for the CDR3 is TGTGCCAGCAGCGTAGCCGGGACAGGGGGTGAAAAACTGTTTTTT.

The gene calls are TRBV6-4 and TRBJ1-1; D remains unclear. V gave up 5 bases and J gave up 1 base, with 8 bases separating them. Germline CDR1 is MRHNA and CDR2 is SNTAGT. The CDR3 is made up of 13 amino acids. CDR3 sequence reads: CASSSRGNTEAFF. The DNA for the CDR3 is TGTGCCAGCAGTTCACGGGGGAACACTGAAGCTTTCTTT.

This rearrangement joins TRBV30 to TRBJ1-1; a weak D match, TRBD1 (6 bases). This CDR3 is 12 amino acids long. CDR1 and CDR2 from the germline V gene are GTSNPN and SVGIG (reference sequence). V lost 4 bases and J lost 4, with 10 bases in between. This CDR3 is CAWIQGGTEAFF. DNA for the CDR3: TGTGCCTGGATACAGGGCGGCACTGAAGCTTTCTTT.

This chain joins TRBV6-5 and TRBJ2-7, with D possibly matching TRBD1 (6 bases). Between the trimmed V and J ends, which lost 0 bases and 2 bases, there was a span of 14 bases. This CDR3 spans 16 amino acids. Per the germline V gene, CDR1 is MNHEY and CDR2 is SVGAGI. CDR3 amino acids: CASSYSIGAGAYEQYF. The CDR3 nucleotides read TGTGCCAGCAGTTACTCAATAGGCGCAGGGGCCTACGAGCAGTACTTC.

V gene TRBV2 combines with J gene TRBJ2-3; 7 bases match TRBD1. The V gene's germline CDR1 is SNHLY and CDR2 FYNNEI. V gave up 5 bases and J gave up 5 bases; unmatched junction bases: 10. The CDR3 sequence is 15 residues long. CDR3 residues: CASSPGPRGRDTQYF. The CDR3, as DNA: TGTGCCAGCAGTCCGGGACCAAGGGGGCGAGATACGCAGTATTTT.

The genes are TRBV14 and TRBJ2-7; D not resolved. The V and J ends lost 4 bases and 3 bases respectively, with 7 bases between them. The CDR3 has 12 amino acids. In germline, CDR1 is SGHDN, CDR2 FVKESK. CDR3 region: CASSLSFYEQYF. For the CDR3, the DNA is TGTGCCAGCAGCCTAAGCTTCTACGAGCAGTACTTC.

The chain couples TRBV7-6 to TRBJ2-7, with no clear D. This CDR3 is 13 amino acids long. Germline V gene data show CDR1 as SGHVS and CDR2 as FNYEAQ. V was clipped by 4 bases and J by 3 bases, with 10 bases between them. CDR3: CASSWAQNYEQYF. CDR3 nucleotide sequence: TGTGCCAGCAGCTGGGCCCAAAACTACGAGCAGTACTTC.